A single sample gave rise to the 15 T cell receptor beta chains below, sequenced in a study of patients and donors after allogeneic stem cell transplantation. Using its own MiXCR run on the RT-PCR reads, TCRdb lists one record per CDR3 protein. The table has some 960,000 distinct CDR3 sequences, about a sixth seen once. Sequences were obtained from blood, either unsorted or a sorted T cell fraction (not recorded which). Receptors were obtained from a human donor who was either an allogeneic HSCT recipient or a stem cell or donor lymphocyte infusion donor (not recorded which). It is not recorded whose cells these are; they may come from a transplant donor.

This clonotype was seen a handful of times. The chain recombines TRBV12-3 or TRBV12-4 with TRBJ2-3, with 8 bases fitting TRBD2. The V gene end was trimmed by 5 bases and the J gene end by 2 bases; junction bases not matched to a gene: 9. The CDR3 sequence is 16 residues long. CDR3 protein: CASSLLAGPLTDTQYF. As DNA, the CDR3 is TGTGCCAGCAGTCTGTTAGCGGGGCCCCTCACAGATACGCAGTATTTT.

The gene calls are TRBV3-1 and TRBJ2-7; a weak D match, TRBD2 (6 bases). Trimming took 1 base from V and 0 from J, leaving 13 bases between them. This CDR3 has 16 amino acids. In germline, CDR1 is LGHDT, CDR2 YNNKEL (reference sequence). The CDR3 protein is CASSQAPSGSSYEQYF. DNA for the CDR3: TGTGCCAGCAGCCAAGCCCCCTCCGGGAGCTCCTACGAGCAGTACTTC.

The genes are TRBV5-1 and TRBJ2-1, with 9 bases that match TRBD1. Germline V gives CDR1 SGHRS, CDR2 YFSETQ. The V and J ends lost 5 bases and 3 bases, in that order; junction bases with no gene match: 6. This CDR3 contains 15 residues. This CDR3 is CASRLTGGDYNEQFF. For the CDR3, the DNA is TGCGCCAGCAGGTTGACAGGGGGTGACTACAATGAGCAGTTCTTC.

The chain recombines TRBV5-1 with TRBJ1-1, with TRBD1 matching 7 bases. V was clipped by 7 bases and J by 0 bases; unmatched bases: 6. Per the germline V gene, CDR1 is SGHRS and CDR2 is YFSETQ. The length of the CDR3 is 14 residues. CDR3 sequence reads: CASSAGGLNTEAFF. CDR3 sequence (DNA): TGCGCCAGCTCGGCAGGGGGATTGAACACTGAAGCTTTCTTT.

This clonotype was seen only a few times. The chain has TRBV3-1 and TRBJ2-5; TRBD2 aligns across 12 bases. The CDR3 extends over 17 amino acids. V dropped 4 bases and J dropped 0; count of bases not matched to a gene: 6. Germline CDR1 is LGHDT and CDR2 is YNNKEL (reference sequence). CDR3 sequence reads: CASSRLTSGRNQETQYF. The CDR3 DNA reads as TGTGCCAGCAGCCGACTTACTAGCGGGAGGAACCAAGAGACCCAGTACTTC.

The V gene is TRBV6-2 or TRBV6-3, the J gene TRBJ2-3; TRBD2 matches at 13 bases. V trimming: 4 bases; J trimming: 0 bases; junction bases outside the gene matches: 13. Germline values: CDR1 MNHEY, CDR2 SVGEGT. The CDR3 totals 20 residues. CDR3 nucleotides: TGTGCCAGCAGTTGCCCACGGACACTAGCGGGAGGGCCGAGCACAGATACGCAGTATTTT. Its protein product is CASSCPRTLAGGPSTDTQYF.

J is TRBJ2-3 and V is TRBV24-1; 10 positions agree with TRBD2. CDR1 KGHDR and CDR2 SFDVKD come from the germline V gene. V shed 4 bases and J 2 bases; nucleotides not matched to a gene: 2. This CDR3 is built from 15 residues. The CDR3 DNA sequence: TGTGCCACCAGTGAAGCGGGAGGGCCCACAGATACGCAGTATTTT. Protein product: CATSEAGGPTDTQYF.

The chain couples TRBV4-3 to TRBJ1-1; D is undetermined. Germline V gives CDR1 LGHNA, CDR2 YSLEER. V lost 0 bases and J 0 bases, leaving 5 bases between the germline ends. This CDR3 has 14 residues. The CDR3 nucleotides are TGCGCCAGCAGCCAAGAAATCATGAACACTGAAGCTTTCTTT. Its translation: CASSQEIMNTEAFF.

This clonotype was detected a few times. The CDR3 carries no conserved terminal phenylalanine or tryptophan, so it likely arises from a read error. The chain links TRBV29-1 to TRBJ1-1, with D hard to call. CDR3 size: 12 residues. CDR1 and CDR2 from the germline V gene are SQVTM and ANQGSEA. V dropped 7 bases and J dropped 4 bases, with 13 bases sitting between them. CDR3 nucleotide sequence: TGCAGCGCCCTTACCCCGGGCACTGAAGCTTTCCTT. Translated: CSALTPGTEAFL.

The chain links TRBV4-1 to TRBJ1-2, with unresolved D. Per the germline V gene, CDR1 is MGHRA and CDR2 is YSYEKL. This CDR3 is 15 amino acids long. The V gene lost 0 bases and the J gene lost 5 bases, with 13 bases spanning the gap. CDR3 nucleotides: TGCGCCAGCAGCCAAGATGGTGTGGGCCCATATGGCTACACCTTC. This sequence encodes CASSQDGVGPYGYTF.

This clonotype was counted a few times. The chain recombines TRBV20-1 with TRBJ2-7; D possibly corresponds to TRBD1 (5 bases). V lost 5 bases, J lost 5 bases, and 13 bases lay in between. The CDR3 totals 12 residues. The germline CDR1 and CDR2 sequences are DFQATT and SNEGSKA (reference sequence). The CDR3 DNA sequence: TGCAGTGCTCGGACATTATTCCACGAGCAGTACTTC. This gives the protein CSARTLFHEQYF.

This clonotype appeared a few times. The rearrangement uses TRBV5-5 and TRBJ1-6, with a possible D match to TRBD1 (5 bases). The CDR3 has 15 residues. CDR1 SGHKS and CDR2 YYEKEE come from the germline V gene (reference sequence). Trimming removed 5 bases from V and 7 bases from J, with 16 bases in between. The CDR3 sequence: CASSGGETLNSPLHF. As DNA, the CDR3 is TGTGCCAGCAGTGGAGGGGAGACACTCAATTCACCCCTCCACTTT.

CDR3 bases: TGCGCCAGCAGCCCCGGGACAGCAGAGATGAACACTGAAGCTTTCTTT. It specifies CASSPGTAEMNTEAFF. J is TRBJ1-1 and V is TRBV4-3; 7 bases fit TRBD1. Germline CDR1 LGHNA, CDR2 YSLEER. J was trimmed by 0 bases and V by 4 bases; bases with no gene match: 8. This CDR3 has 16 amino acids.

This clonotype was detected many times. The chain links TRBV9 to TRBJ1-1, with D possibly matching TRBD1 (6 bases). The CDR3 is 14 amino acids. Germline-derived CDR1 and CDR2 are SGDLS and YYNGEE. V lost 0 bases and J lost 5, with 11 bases in between. Here the CDR3 reads CASSVGAGETEAFF. CDR3 sequence (DNA): TGTGCCAGCAGCGTAGGGGCAGGGGAGACTGAAGCTTTCTTT.

In this sample, this clonotype turned up many times. The chain employs TRBV12-3 or TRBV12-4 and TRBJ2-7, with D perhaps matching TRBD2 (5 bases). The V end was cut by 3 bases, the J end by 3 bases, with 15 bases between. The CDR3 is 15 amino acids. The CDR3 DNA is TGTGCCAGCAGTTTGCCCTCATCGGAGGACTACGAGCAGTACTTC. Amino acid sequence: CASSLPSSEDYEQYF.